This TCR beta chain was retrieved from a study of blood T cells in healthy people across ages. Combining a sample-barcoded 5' primer with a J-beta primer mix, a second PCR ran for 7 to 11 cycles. Paired-end reads containing CDR3 totaled no fewer than 3 million for each sample. TCRdb reprocessed the 5' RACE reads via MiXCR and lists one record per CDR3 protein. The sample yields about 1.7 million distinct CDR3 sequences, about 30% seen once. V lost 6 bases and J lost 2, with 12 bases in between. The CDR3 extends over 14 amino acids. Germline values: CDR1 SGHTA, CDR2 FQGTGA. This clonotype was found a few times.

The chain employs TRBV7-3 and TRBJ2-3; D is perhaps TRBD2 (6 bases). The sample was blood. The sequence was collected from a woman aged 25 to 45 in good health. The CDR3 sequence is CASSRGLTTDTQYF. As DNA, the CDR3 is TGTGCCAGCAGTCGGGGGTTAACCACAGATACGCAGTATTTT.